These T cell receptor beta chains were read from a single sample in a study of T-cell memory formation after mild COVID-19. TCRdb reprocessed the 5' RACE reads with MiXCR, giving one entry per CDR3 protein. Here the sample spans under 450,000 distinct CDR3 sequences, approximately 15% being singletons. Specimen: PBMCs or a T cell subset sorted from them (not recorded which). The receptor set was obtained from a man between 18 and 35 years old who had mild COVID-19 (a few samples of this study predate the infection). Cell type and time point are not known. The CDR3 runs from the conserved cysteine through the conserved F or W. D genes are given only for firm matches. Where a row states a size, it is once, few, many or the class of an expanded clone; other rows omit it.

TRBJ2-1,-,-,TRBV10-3,TGTGCCATCAGTGTTGGGTTGGGCGCCGATGAGCAGTTCTTC,CAISVGLGADEQFF
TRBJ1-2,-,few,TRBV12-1,TGTGCCAGCAGCTCCCAGCAGGGAGGGGGCTACTATGGCTACACCTTC,CASSSQQGGGYYGYTF
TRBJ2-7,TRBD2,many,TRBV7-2,TGTGCCAGCAGCTTAGTTCTCGGGATTGGTAGCGGGGGGGCCGCGCAGTACTTC,CASSLVLGIGSGGAAQYF
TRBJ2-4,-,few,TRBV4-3,TGCGCCAGCAGCCAAAACTGGGTCGAAAACATTCAGTACTTC,CASSQNWVENIQYF
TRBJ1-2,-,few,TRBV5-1,TGCGCCAGCAGCTTGGGACAGATAAAATTTAACTATGGCTACACCTTC,CASSLGQIKFNYGYTF
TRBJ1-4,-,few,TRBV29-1,TGCAGCGTTGAAGATCTGGCAGGGGCTAATGAAAAACTGTTTTTT,CSVEDLAGANEKLFF
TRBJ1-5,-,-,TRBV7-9,TGTGCCAGCAGCTTAGGAGATAACAATGGTCAGCCCCAGCATTTT,CASSLGDNNGQPQHF
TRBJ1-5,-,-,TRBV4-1,TGCGCCAGCAGCCAAGCCGGGAGCCAGCCCCAGCATTTT,CASSQAGSQPQHF
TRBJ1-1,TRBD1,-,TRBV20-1,TGCAGTGCTAGAGGGGACAGGGAGACTGAAGCTTTCTTT,CSARGDRETEAFF
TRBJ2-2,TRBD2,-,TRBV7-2,TGTGCCAGCAGACCCCCGGGACTACGGGCCGGGGAGCTGTTTTTT,CASRPPGLRAGELFF
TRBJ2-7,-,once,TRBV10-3,TGTGCCATCAGCGACCCAGAAACCCTGACCTACGAGCAGTACTTC,CAISDPETLTYEQYF
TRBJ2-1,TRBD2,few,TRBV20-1,TGCAGTGCTTCCCCTATAGCGGGGGCAAGTTACAATGAGCAGTTCTTC,CSASPIAGASYNEQFF
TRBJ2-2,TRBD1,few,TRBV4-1,TGCGCCAGCAGCCAAGGACAGGGGGCGGGCACCGGGGAGCTGTTTTTT,CASSQGQGAGTGELFF
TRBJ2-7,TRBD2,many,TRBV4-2,TGTGCCAGCAGCCAAATCGGGGGTGGCAGGACTAGCGGGTACTACGAGCAGTACTTC,CASSQIGGGRTSGYYEQYF
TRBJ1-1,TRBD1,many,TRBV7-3,TGTGCCAGCAGCATGACAGGGGGCGGTGAAGCTTTCTTT,CASSMTGGGEAFF
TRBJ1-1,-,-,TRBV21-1,TGTGCCAGCAGCAGACCGACAGGGGGGCCGAACACTGAAGCTTTCTTT,CASSRPTGGPNTEAFF
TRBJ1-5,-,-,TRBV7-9,TGTGCCAGCAGCTTGCGGTCTTGGCAGCCCCAGCATTTT,CASSLRSWQPQHF
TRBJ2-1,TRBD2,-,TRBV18,TGTGCCAGCTCACCTTTGACTAGCGGTTACAATGAGCAGTTCTTC,CASSPLTSGYNEQFF
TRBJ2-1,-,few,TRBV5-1,TGCGCCAGCAGCTTGGAGGCGCGGTCCTACAATGAGCAGTTCTTC,CASSLEARSYNEQFF
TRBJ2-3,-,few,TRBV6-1,TGTGCCAGCAGTGAAACACAGAGGACAGATACGCAGTATTTT,CASSETQRTDTQYF
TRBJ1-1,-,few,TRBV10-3,TGTGCCATCAGGTGGCAGGATAACACTGAAGCTTTCTTT,CAIRWQDNTEAFF
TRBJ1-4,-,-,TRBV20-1,TGCAGTGCTAGACCCGGCGGCAGTCGTAATGAAAAACTGTTTTTT,CSARPGGSRNEKLFF